Listed here is a single T cell receptor beta chain. Its cognate antigen is unknown. This record comes from a study of cytomegalovirus exposure and HLA in healthy donors. Study-wide points: A previous analysis found most TCR beta V segments productive roughly 87% or roughly 30% of the time. Three CMV-associated chains proved CMV antigen-specific in vitro. TCR beta V- and J-gene trimming, according to a later analysis, was linked to a missense DCLRE1C variant.

The CDR3 sequence is 14 residues long. CDR1 is SEHNR, CDR2 FQNEAQ, per germline (reference sequence). With V trimmed by 6 bases and J by 2 bases, 3 bases remained unmatched. PCR involved 60 Vbeta and 13 Jbeta primers. TCRdb's table, derived via immunoSEQ multiplex PCR, lists solely in-frame clones and lacks some. The data show around 65,000 clones, with around 73% seen just once and around 3% held by the top ten. Sequencing used PBMCs. This chain links TRBV7-9 with TRBJ2-3; TRBD2 agrees at 9 bases. This clonotype was obtained from a girl aged 5-17 years in good health and CMV-seropositive. This chain's CDR3 is CASSASGTTDTQYF. The DNA for the CDR3 is TGTGCCAGCAGTGCTAGCGGGACCACAGATACGCAGTATTTT.